The sequence of this TCR beta chain was determined in a study of shared clonotypes between healthy human individuals. The wider study: With ages of 18 to 49, the donors were two women and a few men.

The data were produced by immunoSEQ multiplex PCR, yet TCRdb's version contains in-frame clones alone and is incomplete. The sample has approximately 640,000 clones, 90% seen once. The V gene's germline CDR1 is LNHNV and CDR2 YYDKDF (reference sequence). The CDR3 is 14 amino acids. With V trimmed by 2 bases and J by 5 bases, 3 bases remained unmatched. The clonotype was recovered from a man between 18 and 29 years old in good health. Some clones in this sample may be carry-over from other donors' samples. V gene TRBV15 combines with J gene TRBJ2-1; the match to TRBD2 covers 7 bases. Input material: memory CD8+ T cells from PBMCs. As to subset: CD45RO+ cells pooled with CCR7-negative TemRA cells. CDR3 sequence: CATSRSAGDNEQFF. In nucleotides, the CDR3 is TGTGCCACCAGCAGATCTGCGGGGGACAATGAGCAGTTCTTC.